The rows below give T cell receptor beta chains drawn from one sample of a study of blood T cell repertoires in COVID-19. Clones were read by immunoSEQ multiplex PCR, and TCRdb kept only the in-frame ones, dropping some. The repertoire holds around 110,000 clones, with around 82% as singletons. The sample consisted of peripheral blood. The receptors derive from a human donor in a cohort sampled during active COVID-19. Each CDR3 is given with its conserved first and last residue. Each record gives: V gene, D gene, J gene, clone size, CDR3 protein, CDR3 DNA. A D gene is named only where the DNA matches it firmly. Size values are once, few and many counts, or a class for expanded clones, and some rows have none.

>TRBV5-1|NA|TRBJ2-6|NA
CASRKTGLTDGANVLTF
TGCGCCAGCAGGAAGACGGGATTGACGGATGGGGCCAACGTCCTGACTTTC
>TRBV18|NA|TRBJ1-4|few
CASAPVRGETTNEKLFF
TGTGCCAGCGCCCCAGTTCGGGGGGAAACAACTAATGAAAAACTGTTTTTT
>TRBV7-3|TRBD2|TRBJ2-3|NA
CASSLTLTSGRDTDTQYF
TGTGCCAGCAGCTTAACCCTGACTAGCGGGAGGGACACAGATACGCAGTATTTT
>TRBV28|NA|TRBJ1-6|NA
CASTYRTPWDSPLHF
TGTGCCAGCACATACCGGACTCCTTGGGATTCACCCCTCCACTTT
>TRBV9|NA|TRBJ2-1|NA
CASSNTSSYNEQFF
TGTGCCAGCAGCAATACTAGCTCCTACAATGAGCAGTTCTTC
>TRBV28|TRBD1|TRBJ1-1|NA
CASRGGQANTEAFF
TGTGCCAGCAGGGGGGGACAGGCGAACACTGAAGCTTTCTTT
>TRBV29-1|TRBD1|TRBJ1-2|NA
CSVERDRGLGGYTF
TGCAGCGTTGAGAGGGACAGGGGGCTTGGGGGCTACACCTTC
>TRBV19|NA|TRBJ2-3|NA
CASSTIGTLEANTQYF
TGTGCCAGTAGTACCATTGGGACACTGGAGGCCAATACGCAGTATTTT
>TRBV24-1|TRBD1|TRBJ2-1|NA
CATSDFPTGARWGEQFF
TGTGCCACCAGTGATTTCCCCACAGGGGCCCGTTGGGGGGAGCAGTTCTTC
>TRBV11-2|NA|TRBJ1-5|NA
CASSHYGGGGRQPQHF
TGTGCCAGCAGCCACTACGGGGGGGGAGGTCGGCAGCCCCAGCATTTT
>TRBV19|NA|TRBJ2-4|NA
CASSLRGQVALAKNIQYF
TGTGCCAGTAGTCTACGGGGACAAGTAGCGCTAGCCAAAAACATTCAGTACTTC
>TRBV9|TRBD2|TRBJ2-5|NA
CASSGRGGRGLGETQYF
TGTGCCAGCAGCGGAAGGGGCGGGAGAGGTCTAGGGGAGACCCAGTACTTC
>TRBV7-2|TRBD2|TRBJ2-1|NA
CASSLEGLAGVEQFF
TGTGCCAGCAGCTTAGAAGGCCTAGCGGGAGTTGAGCAGTTCTTC
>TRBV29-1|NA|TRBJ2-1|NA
CSAQGQNSYNEQFF
TGCAGCGCCCAGGGTCAGAACTCCTACAATGAGCAGTTCTTC
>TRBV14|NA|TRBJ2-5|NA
CASSQDVWSYQETQYF
TGTGCCAGCAGCCAAGACGTCTGGAGCTACCAAGAGACCCAGTACTTC
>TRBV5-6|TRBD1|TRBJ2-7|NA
CASSWGSGTGNYEQYF
TGTGCCAGCAGCTGGGGGAGCGGGACAGGGAACTACGAGCAGTACTTC
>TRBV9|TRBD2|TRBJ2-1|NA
CASSATSGRDNEQFF
TGTGCCAGCAGCGCGACTAGCGGGCGGGACAATGAGCAGTTCTTC
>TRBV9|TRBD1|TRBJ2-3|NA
CASSATGMSTDTQYF
TGTGCCAGCAGCGCGACAGGGATGAGCACAGATACGCAGTATTTT
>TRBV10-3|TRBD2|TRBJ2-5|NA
CAIRTGTSGHQETQYF
TGTGCCATCAGAACCGGGACTAGCGGCCACCAAGAGACCCAGTACTTC
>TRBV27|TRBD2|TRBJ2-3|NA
CASSLLAGGISTDTQYF
TGTGCCAGCAGTTTACTAGCGGGAGGGATCAGCACAGATACGCAGTATTTT
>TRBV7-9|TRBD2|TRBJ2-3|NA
CASSLGLAGMNTDTQYF
TGTGCCAGCAGCTTAGGACTAGCGGGTATGAACACAGATACGCAGTATTTT
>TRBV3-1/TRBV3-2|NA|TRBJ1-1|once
CASSQDRGGGKAFF
TGTGCCAGCAGCCAAGATAGGGGTGGAGGGAAAGCTTTCTTT
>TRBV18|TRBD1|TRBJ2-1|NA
CASFAGTGNNEQFF
TGTGCCAGCTTTGCCGGGACAGGAAACAATGAGCAGTTCTTC
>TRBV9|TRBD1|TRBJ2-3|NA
CASSPRGDRVSTDTQYF
TGTGCCAGCAGCCCTCGTGGGGACAGGGTTAGCACAGATACGCAGTATTTT
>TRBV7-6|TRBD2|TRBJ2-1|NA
CASSLTSAVSNEQFF
TGTGCCAGCAGCCTCACTAGCGCCGTCTCCAATGAGCAGTTCTTC
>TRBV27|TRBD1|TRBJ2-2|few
CASSLLGQGSGTGELFF
TGTGCCAGCAGTCTCCTGGGACAGGGAAGTGGCACCGGGGAGCTGTTTTTT
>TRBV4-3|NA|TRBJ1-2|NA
CASSQVQWDYNYGYTF
TGCGCCAGCAGTCAGGTACAATGGGACTATAACTATGGCTACACCTTC
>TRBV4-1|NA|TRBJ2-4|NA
CASSQGLDGAKNIQYF
TGCGCCAGCAGCCAAGGACTGGATGGAGCCAAAAACATTCAGTACTTC
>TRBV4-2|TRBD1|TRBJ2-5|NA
CASSVQTGGGETQYF
TGTGCCAGCAGCGTGCAAACAGGGGGCGGGGAGACCCAGTACTTC
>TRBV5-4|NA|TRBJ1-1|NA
CASSIQGVVTEAFF
TGTGCCAGCAGCATCCAGGGTGTCGTTACTGAAGCTTTCTTT
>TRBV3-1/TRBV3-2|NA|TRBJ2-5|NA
CASSFWRSGETQYF
TGTGCCAGCAGCTTCTGGCGGAGTGGGGAGACCCAGTACTTC